This entry lists 21 T cell receptor beta chains sequenced from one sample in a study of blood T cell repertoires in COVID-19. Produced via immunoSEQ multiplex PCR; TCRdb's table is partial and in-frame only. Of about 150,000 clones listed, around 85% are singletons. Sequencing was performed on peripheral blood. Receptor source: an older woman with acute or convalescent COVID-19.

The rearrangement uses TRBV9 and TRBJ1-6; 7 positions agree with TRBD1. Losses at the gene ends were 4 bases for V and 9 bases for J; bases not matched to a gene: 13. The CDR3 is 16 amino acids. Germline CDR1 reads SGDLS; CDR2 reads YYNGEE. The CDR3 DNA reads TGTGCCAGCAGCCCCGGGACAGAGGGATCGAGTTCACCCCTCCACTTT. Translation: CASSPGTEGSSSPLHF.

This chain connects TRBV7-2 to TRBJ1-2, with 7 bases identical to TRBD1. Trimming took 4 bases from V and 6 from J; bases not matched to a gene: 11. The CDR3 runs 15 residues. The germline V gene encodes CDR1 SGHTA and CDR2 FQGNSA. The CDR3 nucleotides read TGTGCCAGCAGCTCTTCACAGGGGAGGATCGATGGCTACACCTTC. It translates to CASSSSQGRIDGYTF.

The chain recombines TRBV7-9 with TRBJ1-2, with 7 bases identical to TRBD1. CDR1 and CDR2 from the germline V gene are SEHNR and FQNEAQ (reference sequence). Losses at the gene ends were 5 bases for V and 3 bases for J; bases not matched to a gene: 12. The CDR3 covers 16 residues. CDR3 in amino acids: CASSVVEGAKDYGYTF. The CDR3 region has the DNA TGTGCCAGCAGCGTCGTCGAGGGGGCGAAGGACTATGGCTACACCTTC.

This chain links TRBV5-8 with TRBJ1-5; D uncertain. Trimming took off 4 bases at V and 1 base at J, with 18 bases between the two ends. The CDR3 length is 17 residues. Per the germline V gene, CDR1 is SGHTS and CDR2 is YDEGEE. The CDR3 DNA sequence: TGTGCCAGCAGCCCCGGGTCATTCTATGGCAGCAATCAGCCCCAGCATTTT. Residues: CASSPGSFYGSNQPQHF. Full variable domain (outside the CDR3, taken from reference TRBV5-8 and TRBJ1-5): EAGVTQSPTHLIKTRGQQATLRCSPISGHTSVYWYQQALGLGLQFLLWYDEGEERNRGNFPPRFSGRQFPNYSSELNVNALELEDSALYLCASSPGSFYGSNQPQHFGDGTRLSIL.

The rearrangement joins TRBV6-4 to TRBJ1-2; D unresolved. The CDR3 is made up of 13 amino acids. The germline V gene has CDR1 MRHNA and CDR2 SNTAGT. Trimming left V 2 bases short and J 6 bases short, with 10 bases between. CDR3 sequence: CASSDGRANGYTF. The CDR3 DNA sequence: TGTGCCAGCAGTGACGGAAGAGCGAATGGCTACACCTTC.

This chain uses TRBV2 with TRBJ2-3; D gene uncertain. CDR1 and CDR2 from the germline V gene are SNHLY and FYNNEI. This CDR3 spans 12 amino acids. V was shortened by 6 bases and J by 4 bases, with 8 bases between the two germline ends. The CDR3 bases are TGTGCCAGCAGCGGTCCCGCAGATACGCAGTATTTT. Encoded protein: CASSGPADTQYF.

This sequence joins TRBV7-3 and TRBJ2-5; tentative D call: TRBD1 (6 bases). V was clipped by 5 bases and J by 5 bases, with 15 bases between them. The CDR3 extends over 14 amino acids. Germline V gene sequence: CDR1 SGHTA, CDR2 FQGTGA. The CDR3 region is CASSALGGRETQYF. CDR3 sequence (DNA): TGTGCCAGCAGCGCCCTTGGGGGCCGGGAGACCCAGTACTTC.

This clone was seen a single time. The CDR3 DNA sequence: TGTGCCAGCAGACCTTCTACGGGGACATCGGGATCACCCCTCCACTTT. The encoded protein is CASRPSTGTSGSPLHF. The chain links TRBV28 to TRBJ1-6; D perhaps matches TRBD1 (6 bases). CDR1 and CDR2 (germline): MDHEN, SYDVKM. V was shortened by 6 bases and J by 10 bases, with 22 bases between the two germline ends. The CDR3 loop spans 16 amino acids.

This rearrangement joins TRBV7-2 to TRBJ1-2; 7 bases line up with TRBD1. The germline V gene encodes CDR1 SGHTA and CDR2 FQGNSA. This CDR3 spans 17 amino acids. The V and J ends lost 4 bases and 0 bases, in that order; junction bases with no gene match: 11. The CDR3 region is CASSSPSTGRTNYGYTF. As DNA, the CDR3 is TGTGCCAGCAGCTCCCCGTCGACAGGGAGGACTAACTATGGCTACACCTTC. Complete variable domain (other parts from reference TRBV7-2 and TRBJ1-2): GAGVSQSPSNKVTEKGKDVELRCDPISGHTALYWYRQSLGQGLEFLIYFQGNSAPDKSGLPSDRFSAERTGGSVSTLTIQRTQQEDSAVYLCASSSPSTGRTNYGYTFGSGTRLTVV.

J is TRBJ1-4 and V is TRBV7-9; no firm D call. Between the trimmed V and J ends, which lost 1 base and 7 bases, there was a span of 25 bases. The CDR3 length is 19 residues. Germline CDR1 SEHNR, CDR2 FQNEAQ (reference sequence). The chain's CDR3 is CASSLGFKRSRAGSEKLFF. The CDR3 DNA reads as TGTGCCAGCAGCTTAGGGTTCAAGAGGTCGAGGGCCGGGAGTGAAAAACTGTTTTTT.

J is TRBJ2-1 and V is TRBV29-1; 8 bases line up with TRBD2. This CDR3 is 13 amino acids long. Trimming removed 2 bases from V and 5 bases from J; junction bases left unmatched: 2. Germline V gene sequence: CDR1 SQVTM, CDR2 ANQGSEA. CDR3 nucleotide sequence: TGCAGCGTTGAACGGGGGGGCAACAATGAGCAGTTCTTC. This encodes CSVERGGNNEQFF.

This clone was counted between two and nine times. The V call is TRBV7-8, the J call TRBJ1-5, with 12 bases aligning to TRBD1. V trimming: 1 base; J trimming: 5 bases; junction bases outside the gene matches: 12. The CDR3 is 19 amino acids. In germline, CDR1 is SGHVS, CDR2 FQNEAQ. CDR3 nucleotide sequence: TGTGCCAGCAGCTTAGGCCGGAGGGGGACAGGGGGCTTATATCAGCCCCAGCATTTT. Its protein is CASSLGRRGTGGLYQPQHF.

The rearrangement joins TRBV11-2 to TRBJ1-2; no firm D call. Germline lookup yields CDR1 SGHAT and CDR2 FQNNGV. V lost 8 bases to trimming and J lost 7 bases, with 14 bases between them. This CDR3 contains 12 residues. The CDR3 coding sequence is TGTGCCAGCGCGAAACCGGGAGGTGGCTACACCTTC. This translates into CASAKPGGGYTF.

Details on this clone: The same CDR3 also results from other DNA sequences found in this sample. This chain links TRBV7-2 with TRBJ2-5, with TRBD1 matching 9 bases. The V gene's germline CDR1 is SGHTA and CDR2 FQGNSA. V was pared by 3 bases and J by 5 bases, with 1 base of the junction left unmatched. This CDR3 has 13 amino acids. The CDR3 is CASSLTGGETQYF. CDR3 DNA sequence: TGTGCCAGCAGCTTGACAGGGGGGGAGACCCAGTACTTC.

The chain is built from TRBV6-5 and TRBJ2-2; 9 positions match TRBD2. The CDR3 is 14 residues long. The V segment lost 2 bases and the J segment 6 bases; nucleotides outside the gene matches: 1. Germline V CDR1 and CDR2: MNHEY, SVGAGI. CDR3 sequence reads: CASSYRTSAGELFF. The CDR3, as DNA: TGTGCCAGCAGTTACCGGACTAGCGCCGGGGAGCTGTTTTTT.

The CDR3 DNA sequence: TGTGCCAGTAGTTGGACAGGGAACTATGGCTACACCTTC. Amino acids: CASSWTGNYGYTF. V gene TRBV19 combines with J gene TRBJ1-2, with 8 bases fitting TRBD1. V gave up 5 bases and J gave up 2 bases; unmatched junction bases: 1. Per germline, CDR1 LNHDA and CDR2 SQIVND (reference sequence). This CDR3 has 13 residues.

The J gene is TRBJ1-3, the V gene TRBV4-1; no clear D gene. V lost 1 base and J lost 2, with 9 bases in between. Germline CDR1 is MGHRA and CDR2 is YSYEKL. The CDR3 is 15 residues long. The CDR3 nucleotides read TGCGCCAGCAGCCAAGCATCAAGCGCTGGAAACACCATATATTTT. Translating gives CASSQASSAGNTIYF.

The chain employs TRBV5-1 and TRBJ1-2; the D gene is possibly TRBD1 (5 bases). The V end lost 0 bases, the J end lost 3 bases, and 9 bases lay between the germline ends. Looked up from germline, CDR1 is SGHRS and CDR2 is YFSETQ. CDR3 size: 14 residues. CDR3 protein: CASSLEGFDYGYTF. The CDR3 DNA is TGCGCCAGCAGCTTGGAGGGGTTCGACTATGGCTACACCTTC.

The V and J genes are TRBV6-5 and TRBJ1-5; 9 nucleotides match TRBD1. The CDR3 is 15 amino acids. The germline V gene has CDR1 MNHEY and CDR2 SVGAGI. V shed 6 bases, J shed 6 bases, and the junction held 9 bases outside the gene matches. The CDR3 region has the DNA TGTGCCAGCAGAGTCGGACAGGGGTCATCTCAGCCCCAGCATTTT. Protein: CASRVGQGSSQPQHF.

This clone was seen only a few times. At the DNA level, this CDR3 is encoded by other sequences in the same sample as well. The chain is built from TRBV6-5 and TRBJ1-5; no reliable D call. Germline-derived CDR1 and CDR2 are MNHEY and SVGAGI. The CDR3 is made up of 13 amino acids. Trimming pared 7 bases from V and 4 bases from J, leaving 11 bases between. As DNA, the CDR3 is TGTGCCAGCAACGAGCTCCTTAATCAGCCCCAGCATTTT. Translated: CASNELLNQPQHF.

The genes are TRBV4-1 and TRBJ1-1, with D perhaps matching TRBD1 (6 bases). This CDR3 has 13 amino acids. CDR1 and CDR2 (germline): MGHRA, YSYEKL. The V gene lost 5 bases and the J gene lost 6 bases, with 13 bases spanning the gap. The CDR3 sequence is CASSERTDSEAFF. CDR3 DNA sequence: TGCGCCAGCAGCGAGCGGACAGACTCTGAAGCTTTCTTT.